Following are 5 T cell receptor beta chains from one sample sequenced in a study of graft-versus-host responses after intestinal transplantation. No antigens are known for them. Measured with immunoSEQ multiplex PCR; TCRdb has only the in-frame clones, and not every one. Here the sample spans about 100,000 clones, roughly 84% being singletons. The material sequenced was unstimulated CD4+ T cells sorted from spleen or lymph node cells, taken before transplant. The receptors originated from a human donor who was the organ donor for an intestinal transplant.

The chain recombines TRBV28 with TRBJ1-2; 7 nucleotides align to TRBD1. The CDR3 spans 15 residues. CDR1 MDHEN and CDR2 SYDVKM come from the germline V gene. V trimming: 5 bases; J trimming: 3 bases; junction bases outside the gene matches: 9. This CDR3 is CASSPTGVADYGYTF. The CDR3 DNA reads TGTGCCAGCAGTCCAACAGGGGTAGCTGACTATGGCTACACCTTC.

The CDR3 is CASSTYTGGHQPQHF. Here the CDR3 DNA reads TGTGCCAGTAGTACTTACACAGGGGGTCATCAGCCCCAGCATTTT. The genes are TRBV19 and TRBJ1-5; TRBD1 aligns across 8 bases. From germline, CDR1 is LNHDA and CDR2 SQIVND (reference sequence). This CDR3 is 15 amino acids long. The ends lost 4 bases at V and 5 bases at J; junction bases unmatched: 7.

The V and J genes are TRBV2 and TRBJ2-7; D uncertain. Germline CDR1 and CDR2: SNHLY and FYNNEI. V was shortened by 6 bases and J by 5 bases, with 8 bases between the two germline ends. This CDR3 has 11 residues. CDR3: CASRLVDEQYF. The CDR3 bases are TGTGCCAGCAGATTGGTAGACGAGCAGTACTTC.

This chain connects TRBV28 to TRBJ1-2, with unresolved D. V gave up 2 bases and J gave up 6 bases, with 13 bases separating them. The germline gives CDR1 MDHEN, CDR2 SYDVKM. The CDR3 totals 14 residues. The CDR3 coding sequence is TGTGCCAGCAGTTTAAGCGGGGTCTCTGATGGCTACACCTTC. Its translation is CASSLSGVSDGYTF.

The rearrangement links TRBV5-6 to TRBJ2-1, with D possibly TRBD2 on 5 matching bases. In germline, CDR1 is SGHDT, CDR2 YYEEEE. The CDR3 contains 16 residues. V was shortened by 2 bases and J by 2 bases, with 14 bases between the two germline ends. The CDR3 nucleotides read TGTGCCAGCAGCTTTCCCGCGTCGGGAACCTACAATGAGCAGTTCTTC. It specifies CASSFPASGTYNEQFF.